This paragraph covers one T cell receptor (beta chain) sequence. Its antigen is not known. This entry comes from a study of shared clonotypes between healthy human individuals. Clones were sequenced by immunoSEQ multiplex PCR, and TCRdb holds only the in-frame ones, with some missing. The sample gives approximately 2.5 million clones, 80% to 95% of which show up once; approximately 0.37% is in the top ten. The CDR3 runs 15 residues. The V end lost 0 bases, the J end lost 6 bases, and 13 bases lay between the germline ends. Germline CDR1 is SGHRS and CDR2 is YFSETQ. General study findings and limits: Shared clonotypes: approximately 5% naive CD4, 3% to 3.5% naive CD8, about 2.5% memory CD4, 0.4% to 0.5% memory CD8.

This chain joins TRBV5-1 and TRBJ2-1, with a weak D call TRBD2 (7 bases). The receptor was derived from a man between 18 and 29 years old in good health. Some clones in this sample may be carry-over from other donors' samples. The sample was naive CD4+ T cells from PBMCs. Described subset: CD45RA+ positively selected. The CDR3 reads CASSLGYGGLNEQFF. DNA for the CDR3: TGCGCCAGCAGCTTGGGCTACGGGGGGCTCAATGAGCAGTTCTTC.